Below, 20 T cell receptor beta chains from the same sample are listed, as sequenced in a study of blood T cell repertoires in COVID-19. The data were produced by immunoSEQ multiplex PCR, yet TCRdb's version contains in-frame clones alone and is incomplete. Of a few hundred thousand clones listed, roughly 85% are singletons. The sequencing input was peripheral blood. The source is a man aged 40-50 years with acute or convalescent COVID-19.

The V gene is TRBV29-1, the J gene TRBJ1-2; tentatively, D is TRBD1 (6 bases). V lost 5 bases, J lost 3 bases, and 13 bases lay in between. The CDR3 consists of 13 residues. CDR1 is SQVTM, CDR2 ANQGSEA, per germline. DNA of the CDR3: TGCAGCGTTAAGGACAGTACTGACTATGGCTACACCTTC. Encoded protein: CSVKDSTDYGYTF.

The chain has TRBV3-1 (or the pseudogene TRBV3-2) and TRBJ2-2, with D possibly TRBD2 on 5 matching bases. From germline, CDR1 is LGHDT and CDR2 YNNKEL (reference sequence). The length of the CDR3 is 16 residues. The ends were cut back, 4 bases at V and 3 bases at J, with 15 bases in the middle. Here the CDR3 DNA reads TGTGCCAGCAGCCGGTGGGCCTCCGGGGACACCGGGGAGCTGTTTTTT. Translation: CASSRWASGDTGELFF.

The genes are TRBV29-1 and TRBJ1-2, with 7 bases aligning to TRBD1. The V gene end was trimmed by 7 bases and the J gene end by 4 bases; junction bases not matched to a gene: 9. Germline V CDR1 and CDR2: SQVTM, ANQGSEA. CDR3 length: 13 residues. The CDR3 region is CSAWDSYTYGYTF. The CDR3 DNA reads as TGCAGCGCCTGGGACAGCTATACCTATGGCTACACCTTC.

This chain's CDR3 is CASSLAFIGRGNHEQYF. The CDR3 nucleotides read TGTGCCAGCAGCTTGGCCTTTATTGGGCGGGGGAACCACGAGCAGTACTTC. The V gene is TRBV5-8, the J gene TRBJ2-7; 7 nucleotides line up with TRBD2. The germline V gene has CDR1 SGHTS and CDR2 YDEGEE. V lost 0 bases to trimming and J lost 5 bases; unmatched junction nucleotides: 14. The CDR3 contains 17 residues.

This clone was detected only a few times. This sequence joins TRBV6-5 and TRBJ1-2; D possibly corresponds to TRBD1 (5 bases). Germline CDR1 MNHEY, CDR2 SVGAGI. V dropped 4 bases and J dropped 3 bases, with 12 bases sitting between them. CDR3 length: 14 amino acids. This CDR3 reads CASSFLDSYYGYTF. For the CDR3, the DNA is TGTGCCAGCAGTTTCCTCGACAGCTACTATGGCTACACCTTC.

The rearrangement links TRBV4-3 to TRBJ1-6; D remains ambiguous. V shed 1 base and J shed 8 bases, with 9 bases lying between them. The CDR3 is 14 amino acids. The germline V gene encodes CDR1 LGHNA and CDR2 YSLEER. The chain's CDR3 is CASSQGVMYSPLHF. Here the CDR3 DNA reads TGCGCCAGCAGCCAAGGCGTTATGTATTCACCCCTCCACTTT.

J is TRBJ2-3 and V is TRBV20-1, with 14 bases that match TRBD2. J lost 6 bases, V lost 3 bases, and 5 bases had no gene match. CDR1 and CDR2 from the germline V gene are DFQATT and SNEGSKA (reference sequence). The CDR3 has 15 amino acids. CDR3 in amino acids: CSASRLAGGQDTQYF. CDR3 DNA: TGCAGTGCTAGTCGACTAGCGGGGGGGCAGGATACGCAGTATTTT.

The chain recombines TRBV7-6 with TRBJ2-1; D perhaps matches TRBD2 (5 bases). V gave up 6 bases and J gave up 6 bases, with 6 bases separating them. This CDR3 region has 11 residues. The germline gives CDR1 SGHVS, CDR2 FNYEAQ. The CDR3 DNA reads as TGTGCCAGCAGTGAGGGCAATGAGCAGTTCTTC. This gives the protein CASSEGNEQFF.

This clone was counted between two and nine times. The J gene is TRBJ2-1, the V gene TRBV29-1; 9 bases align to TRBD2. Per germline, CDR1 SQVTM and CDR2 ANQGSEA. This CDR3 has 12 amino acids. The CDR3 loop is CTGASGENEQFF. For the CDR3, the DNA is TGCACTGGGGCTAGCGGGGAAAATGAGCAGTTCTTC.

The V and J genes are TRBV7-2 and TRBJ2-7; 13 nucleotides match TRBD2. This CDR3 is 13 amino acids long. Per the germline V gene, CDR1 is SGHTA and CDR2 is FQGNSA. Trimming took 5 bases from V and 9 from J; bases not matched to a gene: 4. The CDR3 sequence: CASSGTSGVPQYF. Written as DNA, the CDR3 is TGTGCCAGCAGCGGGACTAGCGGGGTTCCGCAGTACTTC.

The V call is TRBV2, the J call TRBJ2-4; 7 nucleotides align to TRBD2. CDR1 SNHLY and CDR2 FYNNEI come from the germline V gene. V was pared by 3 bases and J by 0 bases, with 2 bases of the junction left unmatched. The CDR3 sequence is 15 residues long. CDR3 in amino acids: CASSDSGLAKNIQYF. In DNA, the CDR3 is TGTGCCAGCAGTGATAGCGGGCTAGCCAAAAACATTCAGTACTTC.

The CDR3 spells CASSQDGGSEKLFF. CDR3 DNA: TGTGCCAGCAGCCAAGATGGGGGGAGTGAAAAACTGTTTTTT. V usage is TRBV3-1 (or the pseudogene TRBV3-2) and J usage is TRBJ1-4; tentatively, D is TRBD1 (5 bases). Germline CDR1 LGHDT, CDR2 YNNKEL (reference sequence). The ends were cut back, 0 bases at V and 7 bases at J, with 9 bases in the middle. The CDR3 extends over 14 amino acids.

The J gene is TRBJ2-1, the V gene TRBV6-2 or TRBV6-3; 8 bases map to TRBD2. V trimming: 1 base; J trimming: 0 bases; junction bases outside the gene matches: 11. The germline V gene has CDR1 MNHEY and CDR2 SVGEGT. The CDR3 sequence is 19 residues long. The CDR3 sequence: CASSYYGTRLPSSYNEQFF. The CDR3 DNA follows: TGTGCCAGCAGTTACTATGGGACTAGATTACCGAGCTCCTACAATGAGCAGTTCTTC.

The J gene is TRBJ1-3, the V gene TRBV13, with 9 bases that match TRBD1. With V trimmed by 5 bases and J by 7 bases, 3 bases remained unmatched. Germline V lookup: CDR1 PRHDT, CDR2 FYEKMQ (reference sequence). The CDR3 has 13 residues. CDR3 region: CASSRDRGNTIYF. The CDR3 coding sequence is TGTGCCAGCAGCCGTGACAGGGGGAACACCATATATTTT.

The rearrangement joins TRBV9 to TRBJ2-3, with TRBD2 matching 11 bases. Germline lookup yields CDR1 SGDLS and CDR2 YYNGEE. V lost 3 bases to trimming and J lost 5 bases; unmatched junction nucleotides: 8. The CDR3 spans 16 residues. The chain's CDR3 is CASSALTSGKKDTQYF. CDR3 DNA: TGTGCCAGCAGCGCATTGACTAGCGGGAAGAAAGATACGCAGTATTTT.

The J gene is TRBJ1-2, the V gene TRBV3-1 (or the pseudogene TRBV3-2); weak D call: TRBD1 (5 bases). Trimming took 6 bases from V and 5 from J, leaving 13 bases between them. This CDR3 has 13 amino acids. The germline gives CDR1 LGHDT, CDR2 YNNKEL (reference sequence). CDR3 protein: CASRPGGGYGYTF. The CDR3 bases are TGTGCCAGCAGACCAGGTGGGGGGTATGGCTACACCTTC.

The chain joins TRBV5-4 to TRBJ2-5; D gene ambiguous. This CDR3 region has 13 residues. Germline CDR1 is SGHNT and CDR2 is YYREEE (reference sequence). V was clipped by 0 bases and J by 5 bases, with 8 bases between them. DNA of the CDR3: TGTGCCAGCAGCTTGGGATTCGGGGAGACCCAGTACTTC. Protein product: CASSLGFGETQYF. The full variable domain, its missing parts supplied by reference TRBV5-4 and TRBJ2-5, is ETGVTQSPTHLIKTRGQQVTLRCSSQSGHNTVSWYQQALGQGPQFIFQYYREEENGRGNFPPRFSGLQFPNYSSELNVNALELDDSALYLCASSLGFGETQYFGPGTRLLVL.

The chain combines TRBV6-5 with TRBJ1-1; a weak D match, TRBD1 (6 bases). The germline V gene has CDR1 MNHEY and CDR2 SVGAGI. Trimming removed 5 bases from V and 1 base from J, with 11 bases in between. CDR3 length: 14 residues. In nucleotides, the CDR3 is TGTGCCAGCAGTACGACAGGCTCGAACACTGAAGCTTTCTTT. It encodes CASSTTGSNTEAFF.

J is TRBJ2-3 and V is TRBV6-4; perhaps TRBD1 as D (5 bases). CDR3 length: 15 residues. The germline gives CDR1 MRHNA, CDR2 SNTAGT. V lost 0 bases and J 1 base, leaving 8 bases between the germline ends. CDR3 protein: CASSDSGEGTDTQYF. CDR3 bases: TGTGCCAGCAGTGACTCAGGGGAAGGCACAGATACGCAGTATTTT.

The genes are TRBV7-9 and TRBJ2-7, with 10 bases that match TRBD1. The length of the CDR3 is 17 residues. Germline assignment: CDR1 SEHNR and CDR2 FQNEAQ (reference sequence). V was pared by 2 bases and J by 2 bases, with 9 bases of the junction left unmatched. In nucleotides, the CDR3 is TGTGCCAGCAGCTTATGGGTTCCGGGACAGGGGACCTACGAGCAGTACTTC. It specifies CASSLWVPGQGTYEQYF.